These 19 T cell receptor beta chains originate from one sample sequenced in a study of blood T cells in healthy people across ages. A J-beta primer mix and a sample-barcoded 5' primer were used in a second PCR of roughly 6 to 11 cycles. TCRdb re-called the 5' RACE reads with MiXCR, one entry per CDR3 protein. The sample lists 1 million or so distinct CDR3 sequences; 20% to 25% were seen once. The same data also contributed to another study, on T cells of mothers and their children.

The sequenced material came from blood. The origin of the receptors is a girl aged 2-15 years in good health.

This clonotype turned up a few times. V gene TRBV4-1 combines with J gene TRBJ2-5; D may be TRBD1 or TRBD2 (5 bases each). Judging by the DNA end, TRBJ2-1 fits better; the J call may be wrong. The germline CDR1 and CDR2 sequences are MGHRA and YSYEKL. This CDR3 has 14 amino acids. Here the CDR3 DNA reads TGCGCCAGCAGCCCGGCCCCGGGGCCAAATGAGCAGTTCTTC. It yields the protein CASSPAPGPNEQFF.

In its sample, this clonotype was seen a few times. The V and J genes are TRBV27 and TRBJ2-1; TRBD2 matches 9 bases. After removal of 3 bases from V and 8 bases from J, the junction contained 5 bases not matched to a gene. This CDR3 region has 14 residues. Looked up from germline, CDR1 is MNHEY and CDR2 is SMNVEV (reference sequence). CDR3 DNA: TGTGCCAGCAGTTTTAGCGGGAGAGGTTATGAGCAGTTCTTC. It codes for CASSFSGRGYEQFF.

This clonotype was counted between two and nine times. The chain is built from TRBV7-2 and TRBJ1-1; TRBD1 aligns across 8 bases. V dropped 5 bases and J dropped 6; count of bases not matched to a gene: 5. The CDR3 consists of 13 residues. From germline, CDR1 is SGHTA and CDR2 FQGNSA. In DNA form, the CDR3 reads TGTGCCAGCAGCACCTGGACAGGGTCTGAAGCTTTCTTT. It is translated as CASSTWTGSEAFF.

The chain uses TRBV12-3 or TRBV12-4 and TRBJ1-2, with D unclear. This CDR3 has 14 residues. V was shortened by 8 bases and J by 8 bases, with 21 bases between the two germline ends. CDR3 bases: TGTGCCAGCGGCTATAGTAAAGTCCCCCGGGGCTACACCTTC. This gives the protein CASGYSKVPRGYTF.

The CDR3 loop reads CASSQEGERRSNEQFF. CDR3 nucleotide sequence: TGTGCCAGCAGCCAAGAAGGGGAGCGGAGGAGCAATGAGCAGTTCTTC. The genes are TRBV3-1 and TRBJ2-7; possibly TRBD1 or TRBD2 for D (5 bases each). The J call may be mistaken, given a closer DNA end match to TRBJ2-1. CDR3 length equals 16 residues. CDR1 and CDR2 (germline): LGHDT, YNNKEL (reference sequence).

This chain joins TRBV7-9 and TRBJ1-4; no firm D call. Germline CDR1 reads SEHNR; CDR2 reads FQNEAQ (reference sequence). This CDR3 has 12 amino acids. Deletions cut 5 bases from V and 11 bases from J, with 12 bases between. This CDR3 is CASSPTVGKLFF. CDR3 bases: TGTGCCAGCAGCCCTACGGTCGGGAAACTGTTTTTT.

The V and J genes are TRBV29-1 and TRBJ2-3, with D tentatively TRBD2 (7 bases). The CDR3 sequence is 15 residues long. CDR1 and CDR2 from the germline V gene are SQVTM and ANQGSEA. V dropped 6 bases and J dropped 4 bases, with 20 bases sitting between them. The CDR3 region is CSVSGKGGGPDTQYF. CDR3 DNA sequence: TGCAGCGTCAGCGGGAAAGGGGGGGGCCCAGATACGCAGTATTTT.

The chain carries TRBV4-3 and TRBJ1-4; D call uncertain. Trimming removed 5 bases at V and 12 bases at J, with 16 bases between. This CDR3 has 13 amino acids. CDR1 is LGHNA and CDR2 is YSLEER in the germline V gene. CDR3 residues: CASSKGTEGELFF. CDR3 nucleotide sequence: TGCGCCAGCAGCAAAGGCACAGAGGGAGAACTGTTTTTT.

The rearrangement uses TRBV7-9 and TRBJ2-1; D remains ambiguous. The DNA end lines up better with TRBJ2-7; the J call may be wrong. CDR3 length equals 15 residues. Germline V gene lookup returns CDR1 SEHNR and CDR2 FQNEAQ (reference sequence). DNA for the CDR3: TGTGCCAGCAGCTTAGATCTGCCCTCATACTACGAGCAGTACTTC. Translation gives CASSLDLPSYYEQYF.

The rearrangement uses TRBV12-3 or TRBV12-4 and TRBJ2-1; the D is unclear. CDR3 length: 15 amino acids. Trimming pared 3 bases from V and 6 bases from J, leaving 15 bases between. The CDR3 nucleotides read TGTGCCAGCAGTTTTCTTGCAGAAGCAAGCAATGAGCAGTTCTTC. Encoded protein: CASSFLAEASNEQFF.

DNA for the CDR3: TGTGCCAGCAGGGGAGGACTATTGGAGACCCAGTACTTC. It is translated as CASRGGLLETQYF. The genes are TRBV12-3 or TRBV12-4 and TRBJ2-5; D is possibly TRBD2 (6 bases). The V end lost 6 bases, the J end lost 5 bases, and 13 bases lay between the germline ends. The CDR3 is 13 amino acids.

The table lists this clonotype with many counts. V gene TRBV2 combines with J gene TRBJ2-7, with unresolved D. The CDR3 sequence is 16 residues long. V lost 0 bases, J lost 3 bases, and 15 bases lay in between. Germline V gene sequence: CDR1 SNHLY, CDR2 FYNNEI. The chain's CDR3 is CASSEALGPVYYEQYF. The CDR3 DNA reads as TGTGCCAGCAGTGAAGCGCTAGGGCCCGTCTACTACGAGCAGTACTTC.

As concerns this clonotype: The junction does not match germline at one end; this may be a read error. The genes are TRBV24-1 and TRBJ2-2; D is perhaps TRBD2 (5 bases). Germline assignment: CDR1 KGHDR and CDR2 SFDVKD. The CDR3 sequence is 14 residues long. The CDR3 loop reads CATSGDTNTGELVF. CDR3 nucleotide sequence: TGTGCCACCAGTGGTGACACGAACACCGGGGAGCTGGTTTTT.

This clonotype showed up just a few times. The V and J genes are TRBV7-2 and TRBJ1-2; TRBD1 matches at 8 bases. The CDR3 consists of 14 residues. Germline V gene sequence: CDR1 SGHTA, CDR2 FQGNSA. V lost 2 bases, J lost 6 bases, and 5 bases stayed unmatched. This CDR3 is CASSLSSQGDGYTF. CDR3 in DNA: TGTGCCAGCAGCTTAAGTTCACAGGGGGATGGCTACACCTTC.

The sample holds many counts of this clonotype. The rearrangement links TRBV7-9 to TRBJ2-7; 8 bases line up with TRBD1. Germline CDR1 SEHNR, CDR2 FQNEAQ (reference sequence). V lost 6 bases and J lost 2; bases outside the gene matches: 6. This CDR3 is 14 amino acids long. CDR3 sequence: CASSFRDRPYEQYF. DNA for the CDR3: TGTGCCAGCAGTTTCCGGGACAGGCCCTACGAGCAGTACTTC.

About this clonotype itself: One end of the junction fails to match germline, which may point to a read error. The V and J genes are TRBV12-3 or TRBV12-4 and TRBJ2-7; TRBD2 aligns across 7 bases. The CDR3 contains 15 residues. CDR3 in DNA: TGTACCAGCAGTCTCGGTCTAGCGGCATCCTACGAGCAGTACTTC. It is translated as CTSSLGLAASYEQYF.

The table lists this clonotype with a few counts. The rearrangement uses TRBV5-1 and TRBJ1-1; D gene unclear. The ends were cut back, 0 bases at V and 7 bases at J, with 10 bases in the middle. This CDR3 has 13 amino acids. In germline, CDR1 is SGHRS, CDR2 YFSETQ. CDR3 sequence reads: CASSLGSGIEAFF. The CDR3 DNA follows: TGCGCCAGCAGCTTGGGGTCCGGGATTGAAGCTTTCTTT.

This clonotype came up a few times. The chain uses TRBV7-2 and TRBJ1-2; D is perhaps TRBD1 (5 bases). CDR1 is SGHTA, CDR2 FQGNSA, per germline. There are 15 residues in the CDR3. Trimming removed 4 bases from V and 8 bases from J, with 20 bases in between. CDR3 coding DNA: TGTGCCAGCAGCTCCGACAGTCTAAAGACTGGGGGCTACACCTTC. This translates into CASSSDSLKTGGYTF.

About this clonotype itself: A junction boundary mismatches the germline segment, possibly from a read error. CDR3 sequence (DNA): TGTGCCAGCAGAGACAGGGGCTCCACCCTATACTACGAGAAGTACTTC. It specifies CASRDRGSTLYYEKYF. The V gene is TRBV6-6, the J gene TRBJ2-7, with 8 positions matching TRBD1. The CDR3 spans 16 residues. From germline, CDR1 is MNHNY and CDR2 SVGAGI (reference sequence).